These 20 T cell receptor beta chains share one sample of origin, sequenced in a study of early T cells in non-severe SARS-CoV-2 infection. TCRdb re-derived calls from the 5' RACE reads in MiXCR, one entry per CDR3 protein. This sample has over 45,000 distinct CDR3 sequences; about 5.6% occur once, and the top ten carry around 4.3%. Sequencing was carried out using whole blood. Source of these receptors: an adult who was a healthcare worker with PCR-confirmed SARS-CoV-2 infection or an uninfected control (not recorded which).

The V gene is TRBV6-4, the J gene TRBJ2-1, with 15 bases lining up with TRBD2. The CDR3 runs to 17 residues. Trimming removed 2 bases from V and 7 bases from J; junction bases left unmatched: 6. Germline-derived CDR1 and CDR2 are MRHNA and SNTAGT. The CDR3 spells CASSDGTSGGHANEQFF. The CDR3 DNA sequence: TGTGCCAGCAGTGACGGGACTAGCGGGGGGCACGCAAATGAGCAGTTCTTC.

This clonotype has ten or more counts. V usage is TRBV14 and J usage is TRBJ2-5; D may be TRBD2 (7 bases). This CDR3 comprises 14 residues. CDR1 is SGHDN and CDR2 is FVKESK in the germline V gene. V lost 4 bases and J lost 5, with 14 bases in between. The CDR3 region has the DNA TGTGCCAGCAGCCCGTCGGGGGGCGGTGAGACCCAGTACTTC. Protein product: CASSPSGGGETQYF.

Here the CDR3 DNA reads TGCGCCAGCAGCCCGGAGGCTAGCGGGACCCCACGGTCCTACAATGAGCAGTTCTTC. Translated, it gives CASSPEASGTPRSYNEQFF. The V call is TRBV5-1, the J call TRBJ2-1, with TRBD2 matching over 9 bases. Per the germline V gene, CDR1 is SGHRS and CDR2 is YFSETQ. CDR3 length: 19 residues. The J segment lost 1 base and the V segment lost 4 bases, leaving 15 bases of the junction unmatched.

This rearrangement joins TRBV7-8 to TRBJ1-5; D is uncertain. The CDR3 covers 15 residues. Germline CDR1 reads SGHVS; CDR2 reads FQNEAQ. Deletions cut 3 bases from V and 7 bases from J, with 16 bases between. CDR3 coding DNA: TGTGCCAGCAGCTTCCTGGAGGGATCGCGCCAGCCCCAGCATTTT. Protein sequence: CASSFLEGSRQPQHF.

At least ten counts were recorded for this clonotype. This CDR3 is CASSLVGRDGDGYTF. The CDR3 nucleotides are TGCGCCAGCAGCTTGGTCGGCAGGGATGGTGATGGCTACACCTTC. The V and J genes are TRBV5-1 and TRBJ1-2, with a tentative D call TRBD1 (5 bases). CDR1 is SGHRS and CDR2 is YFSETQ in the germline V gene. The CDR3 has 15 residues. V shed 0 bases and J shed 6 bases, with 15 bases lying between them.

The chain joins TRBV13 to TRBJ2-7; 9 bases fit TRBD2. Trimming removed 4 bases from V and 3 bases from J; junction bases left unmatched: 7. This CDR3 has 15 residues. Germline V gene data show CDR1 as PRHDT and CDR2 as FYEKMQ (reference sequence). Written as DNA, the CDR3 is TGTGCCAGCAGCTGGAGGACTAGCGCGATCTACGAGCAGTACTTC. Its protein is CASSWRTSAIYEQYF.

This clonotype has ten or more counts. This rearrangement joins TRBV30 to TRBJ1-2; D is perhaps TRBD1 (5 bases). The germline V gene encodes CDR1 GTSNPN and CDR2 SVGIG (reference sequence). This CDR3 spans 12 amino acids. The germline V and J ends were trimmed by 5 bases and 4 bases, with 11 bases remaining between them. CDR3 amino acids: CAWAGQGYGYTF. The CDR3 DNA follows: TGTGCCTGGGCCGGGCAGGGCTATGGCTACACCTTC.

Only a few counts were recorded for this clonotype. CDR3 sequence: CASSWGTLSTDTQYF. The DNA for the CDR3 is TGTGCCAGCAGCTGGGGGACTCTAAGCACAGATACGCAGTATTTT. The chain has TRBV6-5 and TRBJ2-3, with D possibly TRBD2 on 6 matching bases. The V end was cut by 6 bases, the J end by 0 bases, with 13 bases between. The CDR3 is 15 residues long. Germline CDR1 is MNHEY and CDR2 is SVGAGI.

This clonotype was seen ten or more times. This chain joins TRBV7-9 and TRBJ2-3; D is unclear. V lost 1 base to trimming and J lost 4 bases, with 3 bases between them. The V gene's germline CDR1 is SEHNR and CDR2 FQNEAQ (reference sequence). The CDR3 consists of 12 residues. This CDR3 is CASSLDSDTQYF. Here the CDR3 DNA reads TGTGCCAGCAGCTTAGACTCAGATACGCAGTATTTT.

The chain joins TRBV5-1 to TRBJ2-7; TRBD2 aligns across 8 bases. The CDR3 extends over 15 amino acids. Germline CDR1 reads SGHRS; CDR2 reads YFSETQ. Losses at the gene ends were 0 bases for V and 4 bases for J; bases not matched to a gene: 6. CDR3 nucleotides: TGCGCCAGCAGCTTGGGGCCAGCGGGGGTTTACGAGCAGTACTTC. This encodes CASSLGPAGVYEQYF.

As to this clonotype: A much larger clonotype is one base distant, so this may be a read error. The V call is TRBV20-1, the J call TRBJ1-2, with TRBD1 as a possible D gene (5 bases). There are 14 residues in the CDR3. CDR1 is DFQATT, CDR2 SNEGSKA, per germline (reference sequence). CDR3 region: CSARAQLVGAGCTF. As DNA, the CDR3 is TGCAGTGCTAGAGCCCAGCTGGTTGGGGCTGGCTGCACCTTC.

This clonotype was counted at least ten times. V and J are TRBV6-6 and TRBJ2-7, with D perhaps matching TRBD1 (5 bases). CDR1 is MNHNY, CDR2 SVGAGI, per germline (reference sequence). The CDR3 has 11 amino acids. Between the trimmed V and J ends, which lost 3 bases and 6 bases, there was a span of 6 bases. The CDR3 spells CASSYQGEQYF. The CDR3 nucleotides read TGTGCCAGCAGTTATCAGGGCGAGCAGTACTTC.

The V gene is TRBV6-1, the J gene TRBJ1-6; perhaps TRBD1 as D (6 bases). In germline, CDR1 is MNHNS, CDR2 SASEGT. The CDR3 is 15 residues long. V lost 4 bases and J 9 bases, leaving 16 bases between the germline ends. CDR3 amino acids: CASSAPGQSGSPLHF. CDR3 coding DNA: TGTGCCAGCAGTGCTCCGGGACAATCGGGTTCACCCCTCCACTTT.

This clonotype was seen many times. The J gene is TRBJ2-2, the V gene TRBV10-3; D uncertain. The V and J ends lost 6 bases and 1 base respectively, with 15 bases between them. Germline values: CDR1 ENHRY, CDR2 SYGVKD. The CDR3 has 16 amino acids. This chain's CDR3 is CAISPYQAENTGELFF. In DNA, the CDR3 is TGTGCCATCAGCCCCTACCAGGCAGAGAACACCGGGGAGCTGTTTTTT.

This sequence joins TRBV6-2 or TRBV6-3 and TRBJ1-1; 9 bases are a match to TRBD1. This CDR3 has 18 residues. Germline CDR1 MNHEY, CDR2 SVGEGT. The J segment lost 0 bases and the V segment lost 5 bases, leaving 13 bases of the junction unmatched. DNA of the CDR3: TGTGCCAGCAGTAAACAGGGGGCGACGACTCTAATGAACACTGAAGCTTTCTTT. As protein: CASSKQGATTLMNTEAFF.

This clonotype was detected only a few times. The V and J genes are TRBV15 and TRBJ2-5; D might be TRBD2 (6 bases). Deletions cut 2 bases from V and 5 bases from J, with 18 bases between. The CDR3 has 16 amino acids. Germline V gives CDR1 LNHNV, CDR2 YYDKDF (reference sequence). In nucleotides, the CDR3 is TGTGCCACCAGCAGACCCTCCAGCACGGCGGGGGAGACCCAGTACTTC. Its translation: CATSRPSSTAGETQYF.

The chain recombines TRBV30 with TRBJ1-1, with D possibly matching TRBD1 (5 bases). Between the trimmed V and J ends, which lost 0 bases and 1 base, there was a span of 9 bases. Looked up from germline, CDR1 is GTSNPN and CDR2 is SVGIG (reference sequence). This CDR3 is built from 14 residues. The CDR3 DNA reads TGTGCCTGGAGTGTAAGAGGACAGAACACTGAAGCTTTCTTT. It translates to CAWSVRGQNTEAFF.

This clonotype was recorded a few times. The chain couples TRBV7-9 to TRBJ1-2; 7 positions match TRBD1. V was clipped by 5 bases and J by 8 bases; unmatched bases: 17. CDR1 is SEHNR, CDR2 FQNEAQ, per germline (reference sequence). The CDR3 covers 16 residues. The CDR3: CASSLHAEQGSLGYTF. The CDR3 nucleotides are TGTGCCAGCAGCCTCCACGCCGAACAGGGGTCCTTGGGCTACACCTTC.

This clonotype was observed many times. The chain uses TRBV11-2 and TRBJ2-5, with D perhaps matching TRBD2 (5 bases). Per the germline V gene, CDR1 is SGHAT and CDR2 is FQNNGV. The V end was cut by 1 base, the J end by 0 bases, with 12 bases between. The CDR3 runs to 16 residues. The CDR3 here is CASSLGGRSYQETQYF. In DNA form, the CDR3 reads TGTGCCAGCAGCTTAGGAGGGCGTTCGTACCAAGAGACCCAGTACTTC.

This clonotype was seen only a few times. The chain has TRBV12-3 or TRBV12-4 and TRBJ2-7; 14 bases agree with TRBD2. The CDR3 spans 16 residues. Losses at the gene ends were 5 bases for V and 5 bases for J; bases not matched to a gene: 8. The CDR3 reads CASSGGLAGVGHEQYF. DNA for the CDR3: TGTGCCAGCAGTGGGGGACTAGCGGGAGTCGGGCACGAGCAGTACTTC.